The T cell receptor (beta chain) under discussion was sequenced for a study of patients and donors after allogeneic stem cell transplantation. TCRdb reprocessed the RT-PCR reads with MiXCR, giving one entry per CDR3 protein. The data contain approximately 200,000 distinct CDR3 sequences, 14% of them singletons. The CDR3 length is 17 residues. V was trimmed by 4 bases and J by 1 base, leaving 19 bases between them. This clonotype was counted ten times or more. The V gene is TRBV12-3 or TRBV12-4, the J gene TRBJ1-1; maybe TRBD1 (6 bases). This TCR was sampled from a human donor who was either an allogeneic HSCT recipient or a stem cell or donor lymphocyte infusion donor (not recorded which). It is not recorded whose cells these are; they may come from a transplant donor. Sequenced material: blood, either unsorted or a sorted T cell fraction (not recorded which). CDR3 sequence reads: CASSYQVGGVANTEAFF. The CDR3 DNA sequence: TGTGCCAGCAGTTACCAAGTAGGGGGGGTAGCGAACACTGAAGCTTTCTTT.